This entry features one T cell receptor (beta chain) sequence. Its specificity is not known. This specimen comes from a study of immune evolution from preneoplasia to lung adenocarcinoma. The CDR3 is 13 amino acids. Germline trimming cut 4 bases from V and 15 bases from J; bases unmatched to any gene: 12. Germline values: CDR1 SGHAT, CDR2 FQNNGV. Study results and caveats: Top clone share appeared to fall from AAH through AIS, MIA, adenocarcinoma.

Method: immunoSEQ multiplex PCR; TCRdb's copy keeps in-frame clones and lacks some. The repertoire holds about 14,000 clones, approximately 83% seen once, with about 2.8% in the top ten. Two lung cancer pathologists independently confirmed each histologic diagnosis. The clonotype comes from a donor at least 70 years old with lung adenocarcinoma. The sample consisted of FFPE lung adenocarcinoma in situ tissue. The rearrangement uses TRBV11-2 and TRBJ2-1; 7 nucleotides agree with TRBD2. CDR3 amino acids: CASSSMLGGEGFF. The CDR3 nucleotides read TGTGCCAGCAGCTCCATGCTAGGCGGGGAGGGGTTCTTC.